This TCR beta chain comes out of a study of identical twins (dated by TCRdb to about 2016). Notes on the research overall: TCR alpha and beta repertoires from monozygotic twins, unrelated adults of various ages and cord blood were deep-sequenced to test whether fetal clonotypes persist. To rule out contamination, the twin experiments were replicated at different times with different library preparation protocols.

Only healthy Caucasian donors were included. The twin cohort consisted of three pairs of female monozygotic twins, all aged roughly 18 to 30 years. CD4+ and CD8+ T cell populations were isolated with positive isolation kits from Invitrogen. Library creation used 5' RACE. Sequencer: Illumina HiSeq 2000. Template switching introduced a universal primer binding site; the final cDNA contained a unique molecular identifier, enabling accurate counting of TCR cDNA molecules. Specific primers in the conserved constant-segment region were used to synthesize first-strand cDNA for TCR alpha and beta chains. To control for contamination, every cDNA library was double barcoded, receiving both a SMART-Mk sample barcode and Illumina barcodes. Two successive PCR steps introduced TruSeq adapter sequences along with Illumina sample barcodes. Sequencing of the TCR alpha and beta cDNA libraries was done on the Illumina HiSeq platform using custom primers. On the study's bioinformatics: Raw reads were processed with MiGEC to extract unique molecular identifiers, and MiXCR was used to determine CDR3 positions. For each individual, recombination models were inferred using an EM algorithm with the repgenHMM and IGoR tools. Shared clonotypes were analyzed with the tcR package in R, and sharing was normalized by the product of cloneset sizes. To study raw recombination without the effects of thymic and clonal selection, out-of-frame nonproductive sequences were analyzed. TCRdb passed the public sequencing reads through fastp at Q25 and MiXCR, retaining productive beta sequences. Identical CDR3 protein sequences are pooled into one entry, listed with their most common genes and DNA. The V and J calls here are based on TCRdb, not the publication. The sample table contains 540,000 or so distinct CDR3 sequences; only one count was recorded for 20% to 25% of them. 0.48% of the sample is in the top ten clones.

Study-wide findings and limitations: Compared with coincidental sharing between unrelated individuals, out-of-frame TCR alpha sequences shared between twins had an excess of sequences with low generation probability. A weaker excess of twin sharing was found in beta out-of-frame sequences because the signal-to-noise ratio was lowered by fewer shared sequences. Conclusions relied on cross-sectional statistical analysis, since the same donors could not be followed over many years. Zero-insertion analyses could be partly confounded by invariant T cells such as MAIT and iNKT, although diverse VJ usage argued against such confounding for most clonotypes. In monozygotic twins, recombination models systematically underestimated out-of-frame TCR alpha sharing, but the models matched the sharing seen between unrelated individuals. Fewer insertions were carried by abundant cord blood beta clonotypes, a similar but weaker trend appeared in young adult naive repertoires, and no such trend appeared in memory repertoires.

The germline V gene gives CDR1 as MDHEN and CDR2 as SYDVKM. The CDR3 starts with the cysteine, ends with the phenylalanine, and has 14 residues. The entry retains the CDR3 DNA only, 42 bases that are in frame from base 1. V is reduced by 6 bases and J by 5 bases, leaving a spacing of 16 bases between them. This clonotype has just a few counts. What antigen it recognizes has not been identified. Base qualities are not recorded, but no much larger clone differs from it by a single base. This same sample was also part of a study on yellow fever vaccine responses in identical twins. That second publication adds: The T cell response to vaccination in identical twins was reported by the authors to appear partly convergent and partly personalized. The study precisely tracked vaccine-responding T cell clones in identical twins.

Sequencing was done on a sample of CD4+ T cells sorted from blood. The rearranged segments are TRBV28 and TRBJ1-2, with the identity of the D gene unclear. The source of this sequence is a woman under 30 in good health. The nucleotide sequence is given as TGTGCCAGCAGCAGACTAGATAAAGTTTATGGCTACACCTTC. This translates into CASSRLDKVYGYTF.